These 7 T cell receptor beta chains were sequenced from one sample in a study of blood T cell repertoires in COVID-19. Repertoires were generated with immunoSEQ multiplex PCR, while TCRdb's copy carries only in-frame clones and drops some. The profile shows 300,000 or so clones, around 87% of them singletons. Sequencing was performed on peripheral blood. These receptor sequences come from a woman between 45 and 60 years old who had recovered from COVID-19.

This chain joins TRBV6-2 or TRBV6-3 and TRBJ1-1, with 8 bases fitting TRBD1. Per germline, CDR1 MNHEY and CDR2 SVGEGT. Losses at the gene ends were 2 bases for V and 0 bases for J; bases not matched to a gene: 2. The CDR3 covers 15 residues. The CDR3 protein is CASSYGRGLNTEAFF. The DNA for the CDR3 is TGTGCCAGCAGTTACGGCAGGGGGCTGAACACTGAAGCTTTCTTT.

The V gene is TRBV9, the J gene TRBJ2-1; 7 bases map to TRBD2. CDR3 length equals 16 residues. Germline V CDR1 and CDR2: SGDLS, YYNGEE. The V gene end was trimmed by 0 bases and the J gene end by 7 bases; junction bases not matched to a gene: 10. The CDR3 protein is CASSVDGRGEMNEQFF. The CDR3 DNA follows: TGTGCCAGCAGCGTAGATGGGAGGGGCGAGATGAATGAGCAGTTCTTC.

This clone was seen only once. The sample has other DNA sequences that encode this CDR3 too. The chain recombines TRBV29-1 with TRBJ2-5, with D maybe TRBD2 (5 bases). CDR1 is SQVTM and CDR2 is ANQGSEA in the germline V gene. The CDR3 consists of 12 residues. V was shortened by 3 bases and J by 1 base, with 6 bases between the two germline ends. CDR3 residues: CSVDRGQETQYF. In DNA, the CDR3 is TGCAGCGTTGATCGGGGCCAAGAGACCCAGTACTTC.

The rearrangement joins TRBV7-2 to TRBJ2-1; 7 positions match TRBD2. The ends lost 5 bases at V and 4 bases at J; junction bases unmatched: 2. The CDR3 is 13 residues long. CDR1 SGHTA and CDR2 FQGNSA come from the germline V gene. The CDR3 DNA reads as TGTGCCAGCAGCAGTAGCGGGTACAATGAGCAGTTCTTC. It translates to CASSSSGYNEQFF.

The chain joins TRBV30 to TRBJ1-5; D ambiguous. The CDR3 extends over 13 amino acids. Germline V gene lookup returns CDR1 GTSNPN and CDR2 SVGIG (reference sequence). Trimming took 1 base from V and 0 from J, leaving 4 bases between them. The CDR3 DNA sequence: TGTGCCTGGAGTGGTAATAGCAATCAGCCCCAGCATTTT. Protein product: CAWSGNSNQPQHF.

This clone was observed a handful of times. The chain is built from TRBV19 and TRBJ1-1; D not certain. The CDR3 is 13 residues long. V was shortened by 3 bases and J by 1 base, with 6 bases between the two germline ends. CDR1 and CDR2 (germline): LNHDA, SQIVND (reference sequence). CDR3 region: CASSIWPNTEAFF. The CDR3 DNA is TGTGCCAGTAGTATCTGGCCGAACACTGAAGCTTTCTTT.

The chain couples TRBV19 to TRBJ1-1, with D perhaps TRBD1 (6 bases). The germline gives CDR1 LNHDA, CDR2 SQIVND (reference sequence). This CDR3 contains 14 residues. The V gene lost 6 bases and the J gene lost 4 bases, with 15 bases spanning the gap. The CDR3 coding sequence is TGTGCCAGTAGGGCCGGGGGGGGCGGCACTGAAGCTTTCTTT. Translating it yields CASRAGGGGTEAFF.